This T cell receptor beta chain was identified during a study of cytomegalovirus exposure and HLA in healthy donors. This CDR3 has 19 residues. Germline CDR1 reads MNHEY; CDR2 reads SMNVEV (reference sequence). The V segment lost 6 bases and the J segment 4 bases; nucleotides outside the gene matches: 22. Researchers ran the PCR with 60 Vbeta and 13 Jbeta primers. This table comes from immunoSEQ multiplex PCR, and its TCRdb copy is limited to in-frame clones, with some not included. The repertoire holds 110,000 or so clones, with approximately 8% as singletons. The receptor was derived from a woman aged 40 to 55 in good health and CMV-seropositive. The V gene is TRBV27, the J gene TRBJ2-3, with TRBD1 identical over 7 bases. Sequencing was performed on PBMCs. CDR3 in amino acids: CASRLAGGLRRTPPDTQYF. DNA for the CDR3: TGTGCCAGCAGACTCGCAGGGGGTCTACGCCGTACCCCCCCAGATACGCAGTATTTT.